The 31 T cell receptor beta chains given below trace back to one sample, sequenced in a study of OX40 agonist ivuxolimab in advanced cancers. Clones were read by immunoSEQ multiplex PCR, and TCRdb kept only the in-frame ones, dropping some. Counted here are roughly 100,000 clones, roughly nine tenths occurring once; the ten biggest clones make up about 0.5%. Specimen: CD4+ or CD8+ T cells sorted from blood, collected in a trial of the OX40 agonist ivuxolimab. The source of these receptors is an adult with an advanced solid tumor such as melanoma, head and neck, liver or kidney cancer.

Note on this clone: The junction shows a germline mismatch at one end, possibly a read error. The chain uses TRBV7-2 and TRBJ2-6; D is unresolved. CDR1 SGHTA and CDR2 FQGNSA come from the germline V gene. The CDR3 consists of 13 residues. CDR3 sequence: CACRASGANVLTF. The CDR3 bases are TGTGCCTGCAGAGCTTCTGGGGCCAACGTCCTGACTTTC.

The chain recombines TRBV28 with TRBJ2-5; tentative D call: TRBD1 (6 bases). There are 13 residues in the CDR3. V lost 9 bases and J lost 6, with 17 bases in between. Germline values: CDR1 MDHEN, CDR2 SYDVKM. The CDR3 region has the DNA TGTGCCAGTAACAGGGAAGTCGAAAAGACCCAGTACTTC. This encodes CASNREVEKTQYF. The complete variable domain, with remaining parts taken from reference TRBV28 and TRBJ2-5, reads DVKVTQSSRYLVKRTGEKVFLECVQDMDHENMFWYRQDPGLGLRLIYFSYDVKMKEKGDIPEGYSVSREKKERFSLILESASTNQTSMYLCASNREVEKTQYFGPGTRLLVL.

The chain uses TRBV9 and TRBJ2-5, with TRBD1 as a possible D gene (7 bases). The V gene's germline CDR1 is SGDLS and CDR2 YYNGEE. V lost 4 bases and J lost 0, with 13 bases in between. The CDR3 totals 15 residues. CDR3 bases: TGTGCCAGCAGCACCCAGGGGGGACACCAAGAGACCCAGTACTTC. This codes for CASSTQGGHQETQYF.

CDR3 region: CASNDRGTGGYEQYF. Here the CDR3 DNA reads TGTGCCAGCAACGACAGGGGGACAGGGGGCTACGAGCAGTACTTC. The chain couples TRBV28 to TRBJ2-7, with 11 nucleotides matching TRBD1. Germline V lookup: CDR1 MDHEN, CDR2 SYDVKM. Trimming removed 7 bases from V and 3 bases from J; junction bases left unmatched: 8. The CDR3 spans 15 residues.

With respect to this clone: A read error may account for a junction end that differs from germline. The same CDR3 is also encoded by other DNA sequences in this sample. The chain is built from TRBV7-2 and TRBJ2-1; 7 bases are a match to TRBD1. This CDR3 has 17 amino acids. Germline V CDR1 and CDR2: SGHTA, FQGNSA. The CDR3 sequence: CASSLDSRQGWANEQFF. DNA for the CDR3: TGCGCCAGCAGCTTAGATTCTCGACAGGGTTGGGCGAATGAGCAGTTCTTC. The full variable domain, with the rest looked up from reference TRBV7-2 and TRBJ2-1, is GAGVSQSPSNKVTEKGKDVELRCDPISGHTALYWYRQSLGQGLEFLIYFQGNSAPDKSGLPSDRFSAERTGGSVSTLTIQRTQQEDSAVYLCASSLDSRQGWANEQFFGPGTRLTVL.

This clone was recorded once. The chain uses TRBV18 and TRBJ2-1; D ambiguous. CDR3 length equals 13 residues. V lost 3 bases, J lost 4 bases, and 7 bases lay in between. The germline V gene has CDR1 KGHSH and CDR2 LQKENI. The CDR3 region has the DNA TGTGCCAGCTCACCTTTACAGTACAATGAGCAGTTCTTC. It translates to CASSPLQYNEQFF.

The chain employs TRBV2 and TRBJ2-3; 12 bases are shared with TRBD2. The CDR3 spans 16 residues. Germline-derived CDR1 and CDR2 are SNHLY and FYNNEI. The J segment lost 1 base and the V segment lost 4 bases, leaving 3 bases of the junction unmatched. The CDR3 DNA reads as TGTGCCAGCAGTGTTCGGACTAGCGGGGGCACAGATACGCAGTATTTT. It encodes CASSVRTSGGTDTQYF.

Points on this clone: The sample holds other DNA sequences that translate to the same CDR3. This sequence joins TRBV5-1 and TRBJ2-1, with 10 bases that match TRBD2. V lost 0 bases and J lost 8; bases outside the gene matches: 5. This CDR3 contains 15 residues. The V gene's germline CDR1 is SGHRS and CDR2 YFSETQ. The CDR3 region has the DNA TGCGCCAGCAGCTTGGCAGCGGGGGGGCCCGATGAGCAGTTCTTC. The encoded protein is CASSLAAGGPDEQFF.

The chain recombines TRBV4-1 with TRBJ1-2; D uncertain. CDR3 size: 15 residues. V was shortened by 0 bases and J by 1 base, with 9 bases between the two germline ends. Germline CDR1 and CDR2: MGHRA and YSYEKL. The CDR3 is CASSQEGAVNYGYTF. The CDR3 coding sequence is TGCGCCAGCAGCCAAGAAGGTGCCGTTAACTATGGCTACACCTTC.

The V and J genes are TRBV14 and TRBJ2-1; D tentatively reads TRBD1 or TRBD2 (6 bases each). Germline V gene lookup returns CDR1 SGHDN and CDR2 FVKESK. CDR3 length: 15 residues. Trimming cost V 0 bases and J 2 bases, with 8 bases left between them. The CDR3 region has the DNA TGTGCCAGCAGCCAAGAAAGGGGGGCCTACAATGAGCAGTTCTTC. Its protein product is CASSQERGAYNEQFF.

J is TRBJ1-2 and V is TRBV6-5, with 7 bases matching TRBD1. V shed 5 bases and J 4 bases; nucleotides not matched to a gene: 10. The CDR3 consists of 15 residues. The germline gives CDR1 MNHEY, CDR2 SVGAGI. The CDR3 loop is CASSPGQGGFYGYTF. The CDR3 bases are TGTGCCAGCAGTCCGGGGCAGGGGGGGTTCTATGGCTACACCTTC.

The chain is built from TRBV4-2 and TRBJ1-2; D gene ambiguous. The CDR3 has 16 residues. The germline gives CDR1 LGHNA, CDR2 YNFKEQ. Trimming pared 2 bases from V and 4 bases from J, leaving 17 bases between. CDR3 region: CASSQSGRFPGYGYTF. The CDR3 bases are TGTGCCAGCAGCCAATCGGGGAGGTTTCCCGGCTATGGCTACACCTTC.

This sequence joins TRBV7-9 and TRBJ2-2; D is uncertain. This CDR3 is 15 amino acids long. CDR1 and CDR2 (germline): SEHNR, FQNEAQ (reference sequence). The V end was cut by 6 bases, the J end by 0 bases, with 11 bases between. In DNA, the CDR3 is TGTGCCAGCAGTAGCTGGGCTGCGAACACCGGGGAGCTGTTTTTT. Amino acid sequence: CASSSWAANTGELFF. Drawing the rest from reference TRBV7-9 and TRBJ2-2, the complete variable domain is DTGVSQNPRHKITKRGQNVTFRCDPISEHNRLYWYRQTLGQGPEFLTYFQNEAQLEKSRLLSDRFSAERPKGSFSTLEIQRTEQGDSAMYLCASSSWAANTGELFFGEGSRLTVL.

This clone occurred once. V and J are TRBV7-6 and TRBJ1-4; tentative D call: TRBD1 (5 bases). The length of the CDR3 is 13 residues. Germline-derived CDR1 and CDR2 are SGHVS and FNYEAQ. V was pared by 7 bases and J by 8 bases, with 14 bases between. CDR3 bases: TGTGCCAGCACTCCCGGGGGGAACGAAAAACTGTTTTTT. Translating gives CASTPGGNEKLFF.

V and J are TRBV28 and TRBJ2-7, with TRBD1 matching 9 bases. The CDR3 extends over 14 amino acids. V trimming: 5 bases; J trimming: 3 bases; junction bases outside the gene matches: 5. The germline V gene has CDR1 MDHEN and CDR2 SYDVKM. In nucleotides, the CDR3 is TGTGCCAGCAGTCTCGGGACAGGGAGCTACGAGCAGTACTTC. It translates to CASSLGTGSYEQYF.

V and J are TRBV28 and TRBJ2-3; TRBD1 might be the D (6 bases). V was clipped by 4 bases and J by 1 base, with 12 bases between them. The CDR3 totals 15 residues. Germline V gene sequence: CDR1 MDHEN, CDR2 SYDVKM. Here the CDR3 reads CASSSGAQGTDTQYF. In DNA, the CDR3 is TGTGCCAGCAGTTCAGGGGCTCAAGGCACAGATACGCAGTATTTT.

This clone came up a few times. In DNA form, the CDR3 reads TGTGCCATCAGCGTTGGATCCCGGCGAGGCCGAATTTACGAGCAGTACTTC. Amino acid sequence: CAISVGSRRGRIYEQYF. This chain links TRBV10-3 with TRBJ2-7; D unclear. CDR3 length equals 17 residues. V was pared by 6 bases and J by 4 bases, with 25 bases between. The germline V gene has CDR1 ENHRY and CDR2 SYGVKD.

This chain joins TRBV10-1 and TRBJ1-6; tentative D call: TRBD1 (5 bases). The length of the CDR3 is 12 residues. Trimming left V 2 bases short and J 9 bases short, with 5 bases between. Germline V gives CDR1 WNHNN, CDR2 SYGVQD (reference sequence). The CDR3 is CASSEGGSPLHF. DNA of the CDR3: TGCGCCAGCAGTGAGGGGGGTTCACCCCTCCACTTT.

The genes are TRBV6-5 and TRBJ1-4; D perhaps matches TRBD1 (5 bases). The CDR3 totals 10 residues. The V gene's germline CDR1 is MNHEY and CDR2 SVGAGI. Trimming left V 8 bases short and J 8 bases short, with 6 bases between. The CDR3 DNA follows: TGTGCCAGCCGGGGGGAAAAACTGTTTTTT. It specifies CASRGEKLFF.

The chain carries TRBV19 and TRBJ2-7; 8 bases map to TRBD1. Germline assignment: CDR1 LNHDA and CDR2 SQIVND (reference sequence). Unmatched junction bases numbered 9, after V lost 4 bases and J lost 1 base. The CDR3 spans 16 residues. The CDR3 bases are TGTGCCAGTAGTACGTCTCCTGGACAGGGTTCCTACGAGCAGTACTTC. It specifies CASSTSPGQGSYEQYF.

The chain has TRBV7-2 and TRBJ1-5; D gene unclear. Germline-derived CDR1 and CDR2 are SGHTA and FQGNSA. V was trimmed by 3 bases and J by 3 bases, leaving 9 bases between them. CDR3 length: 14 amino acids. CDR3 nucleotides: TGTGCCAGCAGCTTCGGACTGGACAATCAGCCCCAGCATTTT. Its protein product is CASSFGLDNQPQHF.

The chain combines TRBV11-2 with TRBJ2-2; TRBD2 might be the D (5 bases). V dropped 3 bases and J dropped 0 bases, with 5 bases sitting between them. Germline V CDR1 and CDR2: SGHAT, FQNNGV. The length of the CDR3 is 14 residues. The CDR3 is CASSFGTNTGELFF. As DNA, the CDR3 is TGTGCCAGCAGCTTCGGGACGAACACCGGGGAGCTGTTTTTT. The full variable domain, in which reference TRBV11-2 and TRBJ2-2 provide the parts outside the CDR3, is EAGVAQSPRYKIIEKRQSVAFWCNPISGHATLYWYQQILGQGPKLLIQFQNNGVVDDSQLPKDRFSAERLKGVDSTLKIQPAKLEDSAVYLCASSFGTNTGELFFGEGSRLTVL.

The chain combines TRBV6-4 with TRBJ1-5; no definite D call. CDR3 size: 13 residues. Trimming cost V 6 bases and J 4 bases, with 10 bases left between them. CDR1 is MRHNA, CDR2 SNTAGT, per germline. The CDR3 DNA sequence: TGTGCCAGCAGCCTTCGGGAGAATCAGCCCCAGCATTTT. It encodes CASSLRENQPQHF.

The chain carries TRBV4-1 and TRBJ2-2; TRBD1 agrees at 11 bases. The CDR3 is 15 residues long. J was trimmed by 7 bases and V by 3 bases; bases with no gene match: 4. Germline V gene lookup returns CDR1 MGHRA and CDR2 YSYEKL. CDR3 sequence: CASSQGQGDGGELFF. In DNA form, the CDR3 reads TGCGCCAGCAGCCAGGGACAGGGGGATGGCGGGGAGCTGTTTTTT.

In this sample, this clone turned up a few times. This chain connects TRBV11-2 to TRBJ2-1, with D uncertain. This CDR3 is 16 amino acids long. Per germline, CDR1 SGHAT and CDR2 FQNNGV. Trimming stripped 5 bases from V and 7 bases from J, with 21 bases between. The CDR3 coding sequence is TGTGCCAGCAGCCTGAAACCGCTGGGCTTACGGAATGAGCAGTTCTTC. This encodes CASSLKPLGLRNEQFF.

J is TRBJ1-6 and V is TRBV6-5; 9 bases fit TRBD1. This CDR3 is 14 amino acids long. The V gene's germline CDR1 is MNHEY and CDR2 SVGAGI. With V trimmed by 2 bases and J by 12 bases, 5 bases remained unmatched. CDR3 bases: TGTGCCAGCAGTTACCGGACAGGGGACGGACCCCTCCACTTT. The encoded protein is CASSYRTGDGPLHF.

As DNA, the CDR3 is TGTGCCAGCAGCCCTGGGTTCCTGTTGATAACCCAAGAGACCCAGTACTTC. Its translation is CASSPGFLLITQETQYF. V gene TRBV2 combines with J gene TRBJ2-5, with no clear D. Deletions cut 6 bases from V and 1 base from J, with 21 bases between. The CDR3 extends over 17 amino acids. Germline CDR1 SNHLY, CDR2 FYNNEI.

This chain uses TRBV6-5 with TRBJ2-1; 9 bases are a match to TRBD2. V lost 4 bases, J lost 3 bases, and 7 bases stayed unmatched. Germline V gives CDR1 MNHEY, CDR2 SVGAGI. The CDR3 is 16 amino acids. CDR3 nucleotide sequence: TGTGCCAGCAGTTTCGGCGGGGGGGGGATCTACAATGAGCAGTTCTTC. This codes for CASSFGGGGIYNEQFF.

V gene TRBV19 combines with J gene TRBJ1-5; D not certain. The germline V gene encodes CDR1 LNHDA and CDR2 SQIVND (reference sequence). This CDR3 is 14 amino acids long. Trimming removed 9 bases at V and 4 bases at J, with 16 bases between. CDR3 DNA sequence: TGTGCCAGCATATTCAAGGTGGGAAATCAGCCCCAGCATTTT. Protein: CASIFKVGNQPQHF. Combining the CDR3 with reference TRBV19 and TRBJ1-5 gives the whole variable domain DGGITQSPKYLFRKEGQNVTLSCEQNLNHDAMYWYRQDPGQGLRLIYYSQIVNDFQKGDIAEGYSVSREKKESFPLTVTSAQKNPTAFYLCASIFKVGNQPQHFGDGTRLSIL.

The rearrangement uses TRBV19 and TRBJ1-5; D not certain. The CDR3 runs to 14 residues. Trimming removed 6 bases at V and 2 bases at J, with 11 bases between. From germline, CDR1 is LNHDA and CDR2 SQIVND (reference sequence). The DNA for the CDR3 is TGTGCCAGTAGGGCCCTTGGTGGCAATCAGCCCCAGCATTTT. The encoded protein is CASRALGGNQPQHF.

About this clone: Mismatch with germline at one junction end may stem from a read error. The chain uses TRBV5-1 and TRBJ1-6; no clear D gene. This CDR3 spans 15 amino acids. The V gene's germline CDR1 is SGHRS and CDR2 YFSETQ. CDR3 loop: CASGRRHSYNSPLHF. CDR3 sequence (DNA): TGTGCCAGCGGCCGCCGTCACAGCTATAATTCACCCCTCCACTTT.